The next 20 T cell receptor beta chains were all read from a single sample in a study of shared clonotypes between healthy human individuals. Measured with immunoSEQ multiplex PCR; TCRdb has only the in-frame clones, and not every one. The repertoire holds about 600,000 clones, with around 97% as singletons. Source material: naive CD4+ T cells sorted from blood. This sample's subset: CD45RA+ positively selected. These receptors originate from a young woman in good health.

This chain connects TRBV19 to TRBJ2-1; 8 positions agree with TRBD1. This CDR3 contains 15 residues. Germline V gene data show CDR1 as LNHDA and CDR2 as SQIVND (reference sequence). The J segment lost 7 bases and the V segment lost 4 bases, leaving 9 bases of the junction unmatched. CDR3 loop: CASSRQGQISNEQFF. As DNA, the CDR3 is TGTGCCAGTAGTAGACAGGGGCAGATCTCAAATGAGCAGTTCTTC.

V gene TRBV5-1 combines with J gene TRBJ1-4, with TRBD1 as a possible D gene (5 bases). The CDR3 loop spans 13 amino acids. Per germline, CDR1 SGHRS and CDR2 YFSETQ. Trimming took off 3 bases at V and 6 bases at J, with 9 bases between the two ends. CDR3 in amino acids: CASSSQVDEKLFF. The CDR3 coding sequence is TGCGCCAGCAGCTCACAGGTGGATGAAAAACTGTTTTTT.

This clone was seen only once. V usage is TRBV7-9 and J usage is TRBJ2-1; 8 bases fit TRBD2. Losses at the gene ends were 5 bases for V and 3 bases for J; bases not matched to a gene: 9. Germline CDR1 reads SEHNR; CDR2 reads FQNEAQ (reference sequence). The CDR3 totals 16 residues. The CDR3 is CASSPRGGIFYNEQFF. CDR3 nucleotide sequence: TGTGCCAGCAGCCCCCGCGGGGGGATTTTCTACAATGAGCAGTTCTTC. Together with reference TRBV7-9 and TRBJ2-1, the CDR3 gives the full variable domain: DTGVSQNPRHKITKRGQNVTFRCDPISEHNRLYWYRQTLGQGPEFLTYFQNEAQLEKSRLLSDRFSAERPKGSFSTLEIQRTEQGDSAMYLCASSPRGGIFYNEQFFGPGTRLTVL.

This chain connects TRBV7-3 to TRBJ1-2; 11 nucleotides align to TRBD1. Germline trimming cut 7 bases from V and 5 bases from J; bases unmatched to any gene: 6. Germline V CDR1 and CDR2: SGHTA, FQGTGA. The CDR3 spans 14 residues. CDR3 sequence: CASNPGQGGYGYTF. In DNA form, the CDR3 reads TGTGCCAGCAACCCGGGACAGGGGGGATATGGCTACACCTTC.

This rearrangement joins TRBV28 to TRBJ2-1, with 10 bases lining up with TRBD1. V trimming: 10 bases; J trimming: 5 bases; junction bases outside the gene matches: 8. CDR3 length: 14 amino acids. CDR1 is MDHEN, CDR2 SYDVKM, per germline. The CDR3 loop is CATRTGGANNEQFF. The CDR3 DNA follows: TGTGCCACCAGGACAGGGGGTGCGAACAATGAGCAGTTCTTC.

The chain carries TRBV11-2 and TRBJ2-7; D call uncertain. The CDR3 loop spans 12 amino acids. CDR1 and CDR2 from the germline V gene are SGHAT and FQNNGV. Trimming stripped 5 bases from V and 5 bases from J, with 10 bases between. CDR3 region: CASSPDPHEQYF. CDR3 sequence (DNA): TGTGCCAGCAGCCCAGATCCCCACGAGCAGTACTTC.

This clone has only one observation. This chain joins TRBV30 and TRBJ2-7; weak D call: TRBD2 (6 bases). V lost 5 bases and J 3 bases, leaving 17 bases between the germline ends. Germline V gene lookup returns CDR1 GTSNPN and CDR2 SVGIG (reference sequence). CDR3 length: 14 residues. For the CDR3, the DNA is TGTGCCTGGCAGACCGGGACTTTAAGCTACGAGCAGTACTTC. Translating gives CAWQTGTLSYEQYF.

The chain is built from TRBV10-2 and TRBJ1-1, with D perhaps TRBD1 (5 bases). The CDR3 covers 14 residues. V lost 0 bases and J 4 bases, leaving 9 bases between the germline ends. CDR1 is WSHSY and CDR2 is SAAADI in the germline V gene. The CDR3, as DNA: TGCGCCAGCAGTGAGTCCGATGGGGGCACTGAAGCTTTCTTT. This sequence encodes CASSESDGGTEAFF.

This sequence joins TRBV27 and TRBJ2-5; 7 bases line up with TRBD1. Germline trimming cut 2 bases from V and 5 bases from J; bases unmatched to any gene: 5. The CDR3 is made up of 14 amino acids. Looked up from germline, CDR1 is MNHEY and CDR2 is SMNVEV (reference sequence). In DNA form, the CDR3 reads TGTGCCAGCAGTTTAAGACAGGGATCGGAGACCCAGTACTTC. This codes for CASSLRQGSETQYF.

The chain is built from TRBV19 and TRBJ1-2, with 9 bases identical to TRBD1. Germline V CDR1 and CDR2: LNHDA, SQIVND (reference sequence). The CDR3 has 15 residues. The J segment lost 8 bases and the V segment lost 0 bases, leaving 7 bases of the junction unmatched. DNA for the CDR3: TGTGCCAGTAGTATAGACCCGGGACAGGGAAACGGCTACACCTTC. This encodes CASSIDPGQGNGYTF.

In this sample, this clone turned up once. The chain joins TRBV6-5 to TRBJ2-3; no clear D gene. With 0 bases removed from V and 0 bases from J, the gap between germline ends came to 10 bases. The CDR3 totals 16 residues. Germline assignment: CDR1 MNHEY and CDR2 SVGAGI. The CDR3 here is CASSYSAAPSTDTQYF. The CDR3 region has the DNA TGTGCCAGCAGTTACTCGGCGGCTCCAAGCACAGATACGCAGTATTTT.

This rearrangement joins TRBV29-1 to TRBJ2-2; perhaps TRBD1 as D (6 bases). The V end lost 5 bases, the J end lost 3 bases, and 10 bases lay between the germline ends. CDR3 length: 13 residues. Germline CDR1 SQVTM, CDR2 ANQGSEA. In DNA form, the CDR3 reads TGCAGCGTTCCGGGACACTACACCGGGGAGCTGTTTTTT. The encoded protein is CSVPGHYTGELFF.

This clone occurred once. In nucleotides, the CDR3 is TGTGCCACCAGCAGAGGCAGGGGGACGGGAAATCAGCCCCAGCATTTT. Its translation is CATSRGRGTGNQPQHF. V gene TRBV15 combines with J gene TRBJ1-5; 7 nucleotides align to TRBD1. V shed 1 base, J shed 4 bases, and the junction held 7 bases outside the gene matches. Germline assignment: CDR1 LNHNV and CDR2 YYDKDF (reference sequence). This CDR3 has 16 amino acids.

The chain has TRBV9 and TRBJ2-3; D unclear. This CDR3 contains 15 residues. Germline-derived CDR1 and CDR2 are SGDLS and YYNGEE. Trimming pared 0 bases from V and 4 bases from J, leaving 12 bases between. This chain's CDR3 is CASSVVSSQADTQYF. The CDR3 DNA sequence: TGTGCCAGCAGCGTAGTGAGTAGCCAAGCAGATACGCAGTATTTT.

This chain links TRBV5-1 with TRBJ1-3, with 7 bases identical to TRBD1. CDR3 length: 15 residues. J gave up 4 bases and V 0 bases, and 4 bases lay outside the gene matches. Germline lookup yields CDR1 SGHRS and CDR2 YFSETQ. The CDR3 DNA reads TGCGCCAGCAGCTTGGTACAGGGGCCCGGAAACACCATATATTTT. It translates to CASSLVQGPGNTIYF.

CDR3 protein: CASSFRGQSLAKNIQYF. Here the CDR3 DNA reads TGTGCCAGCAGCTTTCGTGGACAATCACTAGCCAAAAACATTCAGTACTTC. The rearrangement joins TRBV7-2 to TRBJ2-4; D is possibly TRBD1 (5 bases). V lost 3 bases to trimming and J lost 0 bases, with 15 bases between them. Germline CDR1 is SGHTA and CDR2 is FQGNSA. This CDR3 spans 17 amino acids. Using reference TRBV7-2 and TRBJ2-4 for the parts outside the CDR3, the full variable domain is GAGVSQSPSNKVTEKGKDVELRCDPISGHTALYWYRQSLGQGLEFLIYFQGNSAPDKSGLPSDRFSAERTGGSVSTLTIQRTQQEDSAVYLCASSFRGQSLAKNIQYFGAGTRLSVL.

The V call is TRBV7-3, the J call TRBJ2-2, with D perhaps assigned TRBD1 or TRBD2 (5 bases each). V was shortened by 2 bases and J by 1 base, with 14 bases between the two germline ends. Germline CDR1 and CDR2: SGHTA and FQGTGA. The CDR3 contains 17 residues. CDR3 coding DNA: TGTGCCAGCAGCTTAGATAGCGTTGGGGGGAACACCGGGGAGCTGTTTTTT. This sequence encodes CASSLDSVGGNTGELFF.

The chain is built from TRBV30 and TRBJ2-1; TRBD2 agrees at 7 bases. The germline V gene has CDR1 GTSNPN and CDR2 SVGIG (reference sequence). V lost 4 bases to trimming and J lost 3 bases; unmatched junction nucleotides: 6. The CDR3 contains 14 residues. The CDR3 protein is CAWNGGGSYNEQFF. In nucleotides, the CDR3 is TGTGCCTGGAATGGTGGCGGGAGCTACAATGAGCAGTTCTTC. Full variable domain (rest looked up from reference TRBV30 and TRBJ2-1): SQTIHQWPATLVQPVGSPLSLECTVEGTSNPNLYWYRQAAGRGLQLLFYSVGIGQISSEVPQNLSASRPQDRQFILSSKKLLLSDSGFYLCAWNGGGSYNEQFFGPGTRLTVL.

The chain has TRBV19 and TRBJ1-2; D may be TRBD1 (5 bases). CDR3 size: 13 residues. Per the germline V gene, CDR1 is LNHDA and CDR2 is SQIVND (reference sequence). V gave up 4 bases and J gave up 4 bases, with 10 bases separating them. CDR3 amino acids: CASSTQALYGYTF. CDR3 sequence (DNA): TGTGCCAGTAGTACACAGGCCCTCTATGGCTACACCTTC.

The V gene is TRBV19, the J gene TRBJ2-1, with a tentative D call TRBD1 (6 bases). V lost 3 bases to trimming and J lost 4 bases, with 13 bases between them. CDR1 is LNHDA and CDR2 is SQIVND in the germline V gene (reference sequence). There are 15 residues in the CDR3. CDR3 in DNA: TGTGCCAGTAGTATTGGGGGCGGAGGTTACAATGAGCAGTTCTTC. Translating it yields CASSIGGGGYNEQFF.